Given below is one T cell receptor (beta chain) in context. The germline V gene has CDR1 LNHDA and CDR2 SQIVND (reference sequence). Trimming pared 5 bases from V and 0 bases from J, leaving 8 bases between. CDR3 length equals 15 residues. Sequencing was performed with immunoSEQ multiplex PCR; in TCRdb, only in-frame clones are kept and a portion is missing. The sample consists of 110,000 to 150,000 clones, about nine tenths of them appearing once. The data were taken from a study of blood T cell repertoires in COVID-19. What the recovered Cohort 3 donors had was two negative PCRs, clearance, or symptom resolution.

The TCR comes from a man aged 45-65 years who had recovered from COVID-19. Sequences were obtained from PBMCs or T cells enriched from blood (not recorded which). This chain joins TRBV19 and TRBJ2-6; unclear D gene. The CDR3 sequence is CASSRLGSGANVLTF. CDR3 coding DNA: TGTGCCAGTAGTCGTCTAGGCTCTGGGGCCAACGTCCTGACTTTC.